Listed below are T cell receptor beta chains from one sample, sequenced in a study of blood T cell repertoires in COVID-19. Only in-frame clones appear in the TCRdb table, and some are missing; sequencing was by immunoSEQ multiplex PCR. The sample has under 170,000 clones, roughly 82% seen once. The specimen was peripheral blood. These receptors were obtained from a man between 65 and 85 years old with acute or convalescent COVID-19. The CDR3 runs from the conserved cysteine through the conserved F or W. Rows give clone size only sometimes, using once, few, many, or a class for an expanded clone.

TRBV5-5	TRBJ2-7	.	CASSLKSLGPGRDPQYF
TRBV5-6	TRBJ1-2	.	CASSQTIYGYTF
TRBV27	TRBJ1-6	.	CASSFDRNFNSPLHF
TRBV27	TRBJ1-2	.	CASSLTGRGYTF
TRBV28	TRBJ2-7	.	CASNRYYEQYF
TRBV5-4	TRBJ2-2	.	CASSLAANTGELFF
TRBV2	TRBJ2-7	.	CASGVVGPLGGRYSYEQYF
TRBV5-1	TRBJ2-3	.	CASSSGSSTDTQYF
TRBV6-5	TRBJ1-5	.	CAGGGRANQPQHF
TRBV7-3	TRBJ1-2	.	CASSPSGASDGYTF
TRBV6-6	TRBJ1-3	.	CASIEGRVTNGNTIYF
TRBV5-4	TRBJ2-1	.	CASSLGGGQENNEQFF
TRBV9	TRBJ1-3	once	CASSGRSQGYSGNTIYF
TRBV29-1	TRBJ2-1	.	CSVAGLVGEQFF
TRBV19	TRBJ1-2	once	CASQTGVGYTF
TRBV18	TRBJ1-1	.	CASSPQEVSQNTEAFF
TRBV15	TRBJ1-1	.	CATSRGKGQGAFF
TRBV19	TRBJ2-1	few	CASSTESSYNEQFF
TRBV6-5	TRBJ1-2	.	CASRDPGLSNYGYTF
TRBV28	TRBJ1-6	.	CASSLPGQVNNSPLHF
TRBV27	TRBJ2-1	few	CASSDRSLRDEQFF
TRBV5-1	TRBJ2-5	.	CASSSGLAGGPRQETQYF
TRBV5-4	TRBJ2-2	.	CASSVYRGSITGELFF
TRBV5-6	TRBJ2-2	.	CASSLMAGAGELFF
TRBV29-1	TRBJ2-5	.	CSVRRRDRVPETQYF
TRBV7-9	TRBJ1-4	once	CASSLVSRGANEKLFF
TRBV6-5	TRBJ2-7	.	CASSNSADERYEQYF
TRBV29-1	TRBJ2-7	few	CSVVGTERLAGGLYNSYEQYF
TRBV6-2/TRBV6-3	TRBJ1-1	.	CASSQDSSTEAFF
TRBV7-8	TRBJ2-3	.	CASSPGGPPGDTQYF
TRBV24-1	TRBJ2-3	.	CATSDTGLAESTDTQYF
TRBV5-4	TRBJ2-2	.	CASSLSRVATGELFF
TRBV3-1/TRBV3-2	TRBJ1-2	.	CASSQGEDRDRGNYGYTF
TRBV27	TRBJ1-4	.	CASSQRAANEKLFF
TRBV6-5	TRBJ1-1	.	CASSRGMNTEAFF
TRBV4-1	TRBJ1-6	.	CASSQEAQSRSPLHF
TRBV11-3	TRBJ2-1	.	CASSLDPREQFF
TRBV19	TRBJ1-2	.	CASRRGGNYGYTF
TRBV6-6	TRBJ2-7	.	CASRGQGGTYEQYF
TRBV7-9	TRBJ2-1	.	CASLRADGRKNEQFF
TRBV14	TRBJ1-2	.	CASSQDSNANYGYTF
TRBV7-3	TRBJ1-6	.	CASSLSGTGYSPLHF
TRBV27	TRBJ2-1	.	CASRHPGLAVNEQFF
TRBV6-1	TRBJ1-5	.	CASSEAGTGGRQPQHF